A single TCR beta chain is shown here with its context. This sample was included in a study of blood T cell repertoires in COVID-19. Some clones are missing from TCRdb's copy, which holds only in-frame ones; the method was immunoSEQ multiplex PCR. Seen here are about 180,000 clones, around 80% observed once, and the top ten hold 6% to 7%. The germline V and J ends were trimmed by 1 base and 7 bases, with 17 bases remaining between them. The V gene's germline CDR1 is LGHNA and CDR2 YNFKEQ. The CDR3 sequence is 16 residues long. This chain joins TRBV4-2 and TRBJ1-5; possible D gene TRBD1, 5 bases. Sequenced: peripheral blood. The receptor was isolated from a woman between 40 and 55 years old with COVID-19, enrolled during active disease. The CDR3 protein is CASSQVVSGGGQPQHF. CDR3 DNA sequence: TGTGCCAGCAGCCAAGTTGTTTCGGGGGGGGGACAGCCCCAGCATTTT.